The sequence of this TCR beta chain was determined in a study of PD-1 blockade in classical Hodgkin lymphoma. Germline CDR1 reads SGHTA; CDR2 reads FQGNSA. V lost 2 bases, J lost 1 base, and 11 bases lay in between. The CDR3 runs 15 residues. Method: immunoSEQ multiplex PCR; TCRdb's copy keeps in-frame clones and lacks some. Here the sample spans fewer than 100,000 clones, 80% to 95% being singletons. Notes on this clone: Its antigen is not known.

Every patient experienced relapse after autologous stem cell transplantation, and brentuximab vedotin exposure varied. Patients reached a best response of complete response, partial response or progressive disease. Study results and caveats: By cycle point C4D1, TCR diversity had risen significantly in CD4+ cells (but not CD8+ cells). According to reports, newly diagnosed patients had lower baseline TCR diversity than healthy donors, and relapsed/refractory patients had lower baseline TCR diversity still.

Sequenced material: peripheral blood mononuclear cells (PBMCs), taken at baseline. The sequence came from a human donor with classical Hodgkin lymphoma. The chain uses TRBV7-2 and TRBJ2-5; D gene unclear. The CDR3 coding sequence is TGTGCCAGCAGCTTATTATTAGGGTCCCAAGAGACCCAGTACTTC. Amino acids: CASSLLLGSQETQYF.